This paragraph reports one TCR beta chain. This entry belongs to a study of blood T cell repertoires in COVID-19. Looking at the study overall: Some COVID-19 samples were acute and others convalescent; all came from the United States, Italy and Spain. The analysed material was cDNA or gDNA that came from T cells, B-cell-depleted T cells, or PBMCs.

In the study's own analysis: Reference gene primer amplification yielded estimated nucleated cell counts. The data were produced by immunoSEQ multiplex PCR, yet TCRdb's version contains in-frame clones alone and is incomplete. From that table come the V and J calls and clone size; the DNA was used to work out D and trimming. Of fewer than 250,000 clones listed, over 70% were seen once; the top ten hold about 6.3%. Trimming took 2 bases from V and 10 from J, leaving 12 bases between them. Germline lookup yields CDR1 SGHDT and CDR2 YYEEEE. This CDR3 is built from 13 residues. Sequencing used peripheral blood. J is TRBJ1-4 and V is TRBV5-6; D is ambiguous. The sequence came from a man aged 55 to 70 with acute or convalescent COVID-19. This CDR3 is CASSFEPPGKLFF. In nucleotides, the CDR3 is TGTGCCAGCAGCTTCGAGCCCCCTGGAAAACTGTTTTTT.